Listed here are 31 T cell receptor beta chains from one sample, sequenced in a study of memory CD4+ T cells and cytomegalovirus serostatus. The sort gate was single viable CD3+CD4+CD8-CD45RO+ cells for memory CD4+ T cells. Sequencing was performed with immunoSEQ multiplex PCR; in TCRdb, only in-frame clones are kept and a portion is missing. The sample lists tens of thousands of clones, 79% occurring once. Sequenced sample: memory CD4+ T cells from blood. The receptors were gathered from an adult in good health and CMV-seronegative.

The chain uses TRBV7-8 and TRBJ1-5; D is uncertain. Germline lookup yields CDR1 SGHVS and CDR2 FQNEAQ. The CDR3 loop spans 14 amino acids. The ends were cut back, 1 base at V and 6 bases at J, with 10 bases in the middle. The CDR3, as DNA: TGTGCCAGCAGCTTAGAACAGTCACTTCAGCCCCAGCATTTT. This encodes CASSLEQSLQPQHF.

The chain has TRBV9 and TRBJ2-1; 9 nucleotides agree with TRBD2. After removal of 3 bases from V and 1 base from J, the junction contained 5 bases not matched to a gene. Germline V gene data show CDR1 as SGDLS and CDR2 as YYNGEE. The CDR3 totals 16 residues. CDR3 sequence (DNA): TGTGCCAGCAGCGGTAGCGGGAGAAATTCCTACAATGAGCAGTTCTTC. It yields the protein CASSGSGRNSYNEQFF. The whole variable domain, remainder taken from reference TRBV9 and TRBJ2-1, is DSGVTQTPKHLITATGQRVTLRCSPRSGDLSVYWYQQSLDQGLQFLIQYYNGEERAKGNILERFSAQQFPDLHSELNLSSLELGDSALYFCASSGSGRNSYNEQFFGPGTRLTVL.

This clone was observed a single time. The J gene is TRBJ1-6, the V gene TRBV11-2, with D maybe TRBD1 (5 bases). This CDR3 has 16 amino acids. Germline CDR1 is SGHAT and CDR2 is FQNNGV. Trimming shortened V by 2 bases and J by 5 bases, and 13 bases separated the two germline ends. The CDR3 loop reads CASSLRRGGNNSPLHF. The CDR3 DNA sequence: TGTGCCAGCAGCTTACGTAGGGGCGGCAATAATTCACCCCTCCACTTT.

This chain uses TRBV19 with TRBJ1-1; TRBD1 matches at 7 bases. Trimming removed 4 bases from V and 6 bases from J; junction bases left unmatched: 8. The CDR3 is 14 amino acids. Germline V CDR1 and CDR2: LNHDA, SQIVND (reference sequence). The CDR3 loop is CASSTATGAPEAFF. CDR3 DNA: TGTGCCAGTAGTACAGCAACAGGGGCCCCTGAAGCTTTCTTT.

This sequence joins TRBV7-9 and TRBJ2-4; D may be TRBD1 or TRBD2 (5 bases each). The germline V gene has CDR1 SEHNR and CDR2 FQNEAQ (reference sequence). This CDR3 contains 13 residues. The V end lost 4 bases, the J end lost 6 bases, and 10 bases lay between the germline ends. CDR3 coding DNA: TGTGCCAGCAGCTCTAGCAGGGTAAACATTCAGTACTTC. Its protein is CASSSSRVNIQYF.

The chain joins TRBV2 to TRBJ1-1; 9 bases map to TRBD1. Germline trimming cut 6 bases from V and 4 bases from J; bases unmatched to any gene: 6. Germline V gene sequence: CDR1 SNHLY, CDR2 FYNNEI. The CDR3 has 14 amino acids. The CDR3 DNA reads TGTGCCAGCAGGGAGAGACAGGGGGGCACTGAAGCTTTCTTT. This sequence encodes CASRERQGGTEAFF. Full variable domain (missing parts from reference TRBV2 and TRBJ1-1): EPEVTQTPSHQVTQMGQEVILRCVPISNHLYFYWYRQILGQKVEFLVSFYNNEISEKSEIFDDQFSVERPDGSNFTLKIRSTKLEDSAMYFCASRERQGGTEAFFGQGTRLTVV.

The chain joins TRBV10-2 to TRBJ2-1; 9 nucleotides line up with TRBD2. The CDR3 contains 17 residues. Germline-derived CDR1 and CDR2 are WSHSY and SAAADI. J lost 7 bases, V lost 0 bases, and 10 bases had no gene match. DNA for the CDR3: TGCGCCAGCAGTGAGTCCCAGGGCGGGAGGGCTGGGAATGAGCAGTTCTTC. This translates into CASSESQGGRAGNEQFF.

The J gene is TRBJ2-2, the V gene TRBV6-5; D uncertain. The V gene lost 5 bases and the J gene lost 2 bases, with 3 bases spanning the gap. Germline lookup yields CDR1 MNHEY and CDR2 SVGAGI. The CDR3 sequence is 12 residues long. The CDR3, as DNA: TGTGCCAGCAGTCAAAACACCGGGGAGCTGTTTTTT. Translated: CASSQNTGELFF.

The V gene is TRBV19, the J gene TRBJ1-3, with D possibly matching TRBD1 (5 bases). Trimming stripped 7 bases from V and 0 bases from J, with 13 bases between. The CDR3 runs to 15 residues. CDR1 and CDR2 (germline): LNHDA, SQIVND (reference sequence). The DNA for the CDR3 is TGTGCCAGTACCGCGACAGCTAGCTCTGGAAACACCATATATTTT. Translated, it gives CASTATASSGNTIYF.

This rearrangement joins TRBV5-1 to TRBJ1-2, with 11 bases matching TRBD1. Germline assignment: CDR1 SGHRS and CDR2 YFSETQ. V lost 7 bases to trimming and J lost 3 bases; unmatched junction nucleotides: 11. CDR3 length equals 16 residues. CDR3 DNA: TGCGCCAGCGGGCCGGGACAGGGGGTCGCTTACTATGGCTACACCTTC. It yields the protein CASGPGQGVAYYGYTF.

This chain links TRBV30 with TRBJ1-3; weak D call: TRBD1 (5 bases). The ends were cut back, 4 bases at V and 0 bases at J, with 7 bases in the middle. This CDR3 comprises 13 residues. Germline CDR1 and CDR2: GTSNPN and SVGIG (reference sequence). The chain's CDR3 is CAWTGTSGNTIYF. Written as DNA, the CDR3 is TGTGCCTGGACAGGGACCTCTGGAAACACCATATATTTT.

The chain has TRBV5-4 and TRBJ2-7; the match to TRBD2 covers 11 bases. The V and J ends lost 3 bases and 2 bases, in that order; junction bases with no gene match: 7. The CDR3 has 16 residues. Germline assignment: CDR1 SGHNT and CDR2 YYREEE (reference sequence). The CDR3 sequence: CASSSELAGVAYEQYF. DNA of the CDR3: TGTGCCAGCAGCTCCGAACTAGCGGGAGTGGCCTACGAGCAGTACTTC.

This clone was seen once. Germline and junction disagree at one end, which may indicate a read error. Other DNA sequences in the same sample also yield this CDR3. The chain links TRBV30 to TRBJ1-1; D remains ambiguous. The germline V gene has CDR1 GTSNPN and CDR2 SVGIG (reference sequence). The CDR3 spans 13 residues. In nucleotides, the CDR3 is TGTGCTTGGAGTGTATTACGGGAGAGCGAAGCTTTCTTT. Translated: CAWSVLRESEAFF. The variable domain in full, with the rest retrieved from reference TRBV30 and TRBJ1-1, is SQTIHQWPATLVQPVGSPLSLECTVEGTSNPNLYWYRQAAGRGLQLLFYSVGIGQISSEVPQNLSASRPQDRQFILSSKKLLLSDSGFYLCAWSVLRESEAFFGQGTRLTVV.

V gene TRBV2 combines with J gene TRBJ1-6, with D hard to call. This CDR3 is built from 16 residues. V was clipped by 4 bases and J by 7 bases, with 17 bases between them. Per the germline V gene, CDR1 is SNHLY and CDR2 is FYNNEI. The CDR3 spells CASSGRRGGSNSPLHF. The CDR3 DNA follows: TGTGCCAGCAGTGGGCGGCGGGGTGGGTCGAATTCACCCCTCCACTTT.

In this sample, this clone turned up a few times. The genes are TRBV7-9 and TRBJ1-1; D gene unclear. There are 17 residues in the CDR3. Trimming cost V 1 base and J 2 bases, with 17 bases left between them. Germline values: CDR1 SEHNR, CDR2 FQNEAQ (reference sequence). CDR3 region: CASSLGAFYQTNTEAFF. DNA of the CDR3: TGTGCCAGCAGCTTAGGGGCATTTTATCAGACAAACACTGAAGCTTTCTTT.

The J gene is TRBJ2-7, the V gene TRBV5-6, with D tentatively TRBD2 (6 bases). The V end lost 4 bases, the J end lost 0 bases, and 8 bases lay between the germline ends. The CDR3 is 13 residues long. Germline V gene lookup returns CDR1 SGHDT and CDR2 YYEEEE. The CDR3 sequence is CASSPTSSYEQYF. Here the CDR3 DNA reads TGTGCCAGCAGCCCGACTAGCTCCTACGAGCAGTACTTC. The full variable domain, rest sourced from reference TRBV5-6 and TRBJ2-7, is DAGVTQSPTHLIKTRGQQVTLRCSPKSGHDTVSWYQQALGQGPQFIFQYYEEEERQRGNFPDRFSGHQFPNYSSELNVNALLLGDSALYLCASSPTSSYEQYFGPGTRLTVT.

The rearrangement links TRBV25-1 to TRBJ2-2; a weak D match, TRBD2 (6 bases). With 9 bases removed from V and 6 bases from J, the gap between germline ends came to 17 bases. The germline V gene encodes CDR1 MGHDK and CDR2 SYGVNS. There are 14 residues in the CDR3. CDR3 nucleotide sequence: TGTGCCAGTGCCAAAATGGGGGGTTCCGGGGAGCTGTTTTTT. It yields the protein CASAKMGGSGELFF.

The CDR3 sequence is CASSTSGSPTTQYF. The CDR3 bases are TGTGCCAGCAGTACTAGCGGGAGCCCTACTACGCAGTATTTT. The rearrangement uses TRBV2 and TRBJ2-3; TRBD2 agrees at 11 bases. Losses at the gene ends were 5 bases for V and 8 bases for J; bases not matched to a gene: 6. This CDR3 is 14 amino acids long. Germline-derived CDR1 and CDR2 are SNHLY and FYNNEI.

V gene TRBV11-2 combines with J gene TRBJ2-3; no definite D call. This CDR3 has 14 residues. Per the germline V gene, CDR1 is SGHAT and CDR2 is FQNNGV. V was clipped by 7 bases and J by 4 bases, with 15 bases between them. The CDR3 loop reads CASTPSRASDTQYF. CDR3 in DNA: TGTGCCAGCACCCCAAGTCGGGCATCAGATACGCAGTATTTT.

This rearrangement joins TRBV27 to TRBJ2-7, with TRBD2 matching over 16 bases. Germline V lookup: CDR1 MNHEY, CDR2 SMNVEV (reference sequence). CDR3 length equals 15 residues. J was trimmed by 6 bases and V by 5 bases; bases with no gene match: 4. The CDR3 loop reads CASSRGTSGRAEQYF. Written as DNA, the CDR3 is TGTGCCAGCAGTAGAGGGACTAGCGGGAGGGCCGAGCAGTACTTC.

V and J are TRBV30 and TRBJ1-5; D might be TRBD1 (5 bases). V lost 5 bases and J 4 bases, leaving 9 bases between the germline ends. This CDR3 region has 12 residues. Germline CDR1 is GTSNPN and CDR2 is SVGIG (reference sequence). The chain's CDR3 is CAWGATNQPQHF. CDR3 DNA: TGTGCCTGGGGGGCTACAAATCAGCCCCAGCATTTT.

CDR3 in DNA: TGTGCCAGCAGCTTGGCACCAATTGAGACCCAGTACTTC. Translated, it gives CASSLAPIETQYF. V and J are TRBV5-4 and TRBJ2-5, with D hard to call. V was shortened by 0 bases and J by 5 bases, with 8 bases between the two germline ends. The CDR3 extends over 13 amino acids. The germline V gene encodes CDR1 SGHNT and CDR2 YYREEE (reference sequence).

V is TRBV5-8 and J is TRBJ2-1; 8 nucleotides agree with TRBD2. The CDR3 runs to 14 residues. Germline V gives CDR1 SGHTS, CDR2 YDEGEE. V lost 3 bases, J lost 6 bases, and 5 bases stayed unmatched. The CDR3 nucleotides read TGTGCCAGCAGCTCACGGGAGGGCCGCAATGAGCAGTTCTTC. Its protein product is CASSSREGRNEQFF.

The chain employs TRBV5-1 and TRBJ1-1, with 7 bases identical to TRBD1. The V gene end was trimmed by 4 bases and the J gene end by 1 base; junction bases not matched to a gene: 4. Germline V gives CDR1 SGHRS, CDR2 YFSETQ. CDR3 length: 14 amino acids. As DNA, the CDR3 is TGCGCCAGCAGCCGAGGGACAGAGAACACTGAAGCTTTCTTT. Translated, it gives CASSRGTENTEAFF. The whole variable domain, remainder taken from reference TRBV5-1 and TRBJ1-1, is KAGVTQTPRYLIKTRGQQVTLSCSPISGHRSVSWYQQTPGQGLQFLFEYFSETQRNKGNFPGRFSGRQFSNSRSEMNVSTLELGDSALYLCASSRGTENTEAFFGQGTRLTVV.

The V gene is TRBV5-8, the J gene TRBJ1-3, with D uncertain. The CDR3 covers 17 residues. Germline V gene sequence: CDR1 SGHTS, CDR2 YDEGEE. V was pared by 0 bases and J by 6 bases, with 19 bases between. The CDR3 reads CASSLVATRTTQNTIYF. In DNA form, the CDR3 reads TGTGCCAGCAGCTTGGTGGCCACTCGTACCACCCAAAACACCATATATTTT. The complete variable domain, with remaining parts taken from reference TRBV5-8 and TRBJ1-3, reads EAGVTQSPTHLIKTRGQQATLRCSPISGHTSVYWYQQALGLGLQFLLWYDEGEERNRGNFPPRFSGRQFPNYSSELNVNALELEDSALYLCASSLVATRTTQNTIYFGEGSWLTVV.

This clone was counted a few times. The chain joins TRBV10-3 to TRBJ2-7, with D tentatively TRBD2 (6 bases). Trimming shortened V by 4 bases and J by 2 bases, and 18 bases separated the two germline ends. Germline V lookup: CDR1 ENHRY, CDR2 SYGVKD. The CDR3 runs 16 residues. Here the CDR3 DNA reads TGTGCCATCAGTGGTGGGAGGCGGGTGCATACCTACGAGCAGTACTTC. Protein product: CAISGGRRVHTYEQYF.

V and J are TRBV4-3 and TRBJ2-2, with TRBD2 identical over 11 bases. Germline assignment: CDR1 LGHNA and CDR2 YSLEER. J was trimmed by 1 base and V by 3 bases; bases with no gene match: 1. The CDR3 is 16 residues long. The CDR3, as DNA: TGCGCCAGCAGCCAGGGGACTAGCGGGAACACCGGGGAGCTGTTTTTT. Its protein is CASSQGTSGNTGELFF.

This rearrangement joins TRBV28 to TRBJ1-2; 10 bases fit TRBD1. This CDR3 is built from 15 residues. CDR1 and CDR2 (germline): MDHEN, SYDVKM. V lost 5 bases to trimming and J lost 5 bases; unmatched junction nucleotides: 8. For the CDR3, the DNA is TGTGCCAGCAGTACCCCCGGGACAGGGGTATATGGCTACACCTTC. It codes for CASSTPGTGVYGYTF.

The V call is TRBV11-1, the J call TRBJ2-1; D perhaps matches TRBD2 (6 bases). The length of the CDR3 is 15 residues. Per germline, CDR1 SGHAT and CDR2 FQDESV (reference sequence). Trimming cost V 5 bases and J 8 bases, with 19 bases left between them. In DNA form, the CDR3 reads TGTGCCAGCAGCCGGGGCGGAGGGGCAAGGGATGAGCAGTTCTTC. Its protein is CASSRGGGARDEQFF.

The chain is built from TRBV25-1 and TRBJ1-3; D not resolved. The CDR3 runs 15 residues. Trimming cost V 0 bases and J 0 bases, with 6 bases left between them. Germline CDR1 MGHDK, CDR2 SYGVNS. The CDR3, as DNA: TGTGCCAGCAGTGAATACGGAGCCTCTGGAAACACCATATATTTT. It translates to CASSEYGASGNTIYF.

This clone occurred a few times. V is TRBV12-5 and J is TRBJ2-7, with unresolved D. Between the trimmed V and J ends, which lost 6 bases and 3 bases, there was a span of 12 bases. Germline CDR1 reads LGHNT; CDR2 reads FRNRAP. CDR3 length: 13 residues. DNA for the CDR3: TGTGCTAGTGGAACGACCGGCGTCTACGAGCAGTACTTC. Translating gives CASGTTGVYEQYF.